The source of this T cell receptor beta chain is a study of beta chain features in type 1 diabetes. Expressed TCRB transcripts were sequenced because the isolated RNA had all been reverse transcribed beforehand. Assay: immunoSEQ multiplex PCR; the TCRdb copy retains only in-frame clones and omits some. Of more than 300,000 clones listed, 9.6% are singletons. This clone was counted ten times or more. Its matching antigen is unknown. J lost 2 bases, V lost 2 bases, and 3 bases had no gene match. Germline CDR1 MNHNY, CDR2 SVGAGI (reference sequence). CDR3 size: 15 residues. Sampling consisted of one heparinised blood draw per donor, averaging around 120 mL. CD45RO/CCR7/CD25/CD127/CD95/CD27 sorting isolated CD4+ naive, central memory, regulatory and stem cell-like memory cells. Study results and caveats: Within each of all four CD4+ subsets, Type 1 diabetes patients had TCRB CDR3s that were moderately but significantly shorter.

The source of this sequence is a man aged 25 to 45 with type 1 diabetes. The sequencing input was central memory CD4+ T cells from blood. The chain links TRBV6-6 to TRBJ1-5; 7 bases line up with TRBD1. The CDR3 region is CASSYQQGGNQPQHF. The CDR3 bases are TGTGCCAGCAGTTACCAGCAGGGGGGCAATCAGCCCCAGCATTTT.